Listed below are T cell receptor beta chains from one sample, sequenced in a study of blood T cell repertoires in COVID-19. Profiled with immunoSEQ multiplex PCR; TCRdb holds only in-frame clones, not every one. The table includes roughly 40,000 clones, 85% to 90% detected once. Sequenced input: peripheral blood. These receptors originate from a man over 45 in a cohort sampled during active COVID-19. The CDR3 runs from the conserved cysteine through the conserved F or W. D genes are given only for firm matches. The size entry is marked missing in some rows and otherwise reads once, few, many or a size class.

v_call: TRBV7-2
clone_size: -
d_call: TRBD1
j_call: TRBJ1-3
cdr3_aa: CASSLQGASGNTIYF
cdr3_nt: TGTGCCAGCAGCTTACAGGGGGCGTCTGGAAACACCATATATTTT

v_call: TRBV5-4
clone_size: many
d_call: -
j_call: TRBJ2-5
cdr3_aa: CASSFQGETQYF
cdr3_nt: TGTGCCAGCAGCTTCCAGGGGGAGACCCAGTACTTC

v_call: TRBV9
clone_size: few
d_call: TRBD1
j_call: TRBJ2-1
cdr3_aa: CASSAPTGDEQFF
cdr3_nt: TGTGCCAGCAGCGCACCCACAGGGGATGAGCAGTTCTTC

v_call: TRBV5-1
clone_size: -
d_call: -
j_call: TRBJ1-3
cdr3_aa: CASSLGLDSGNTIYF
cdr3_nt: TGCGCCAGCAGCTTGGGTTTAGACTCTGGAAACACCATATATTTT

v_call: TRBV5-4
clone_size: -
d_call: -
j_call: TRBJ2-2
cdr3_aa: CASSPGVLGAHTGELFF
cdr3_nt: TGTGCCAGCAGCCCCGGTGTCTTGGGGGCACACACCGGGGAGCTGTTTTTT

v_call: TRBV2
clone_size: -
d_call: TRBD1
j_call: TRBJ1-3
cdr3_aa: CASSAGTGVNTIYF
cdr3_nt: TGTGCCAGCAGTGCGGGGACAGGGGTAAACACCATATATTTT

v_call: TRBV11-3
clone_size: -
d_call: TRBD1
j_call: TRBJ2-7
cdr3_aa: CASSSSGTGFGYEQYF
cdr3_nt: TGTGCCAGCAGCTCCTCCGGGACAGGGTTTGGCTACGAGCAGTACTTC

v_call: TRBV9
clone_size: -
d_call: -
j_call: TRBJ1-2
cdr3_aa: CASSVDGRPTSRYGYTF
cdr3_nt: TGTGCCAGCAGCGTAGATGGCAGGCCCACCTCTCGCTATGGCTACACCTTC

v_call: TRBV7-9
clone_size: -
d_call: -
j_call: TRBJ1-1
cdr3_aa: CASSLGPSGNTEAFF
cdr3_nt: TGTGCCAGCAGCTTAGGCCCTTCAGGGAACACTGAAGCTTTCTTT

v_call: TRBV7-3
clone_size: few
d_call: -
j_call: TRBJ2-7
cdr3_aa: CASSPSAGGYEQYF
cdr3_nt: TGTGCCAGCAGCCCCTCCGCCGGTGGCTACGAGCAGTACTTC

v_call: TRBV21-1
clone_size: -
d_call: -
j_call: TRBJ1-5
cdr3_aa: CASSSRVKQGSDQPQHF
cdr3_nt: TGTGCCAGCAGCAGTCGAGTTAAACAGGGTAGCGATCAGCCCCAGCATTTT

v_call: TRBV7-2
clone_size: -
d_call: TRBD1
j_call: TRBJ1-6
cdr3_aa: CASSLGTALNSPLHF
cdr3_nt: TGTGCCAGCAGCCTCGGGACAGCCTTAAATTCACCCCTCCACTTT

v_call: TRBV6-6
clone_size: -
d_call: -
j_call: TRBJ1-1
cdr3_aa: CASSNGQRNTEAFF
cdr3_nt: TGTGCCAGCAGTAACGGACAGAGAAACACTGAAGCTTTCTTT

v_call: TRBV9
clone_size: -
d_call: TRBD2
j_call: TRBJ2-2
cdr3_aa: CASSVEKGLAGPKTNTGELFF
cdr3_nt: TGTGCCAGCAGCGTAGAAAAGGGACTAGCGGGCCCGAAAACGAACACCGGGGAGCTGTTTTTT

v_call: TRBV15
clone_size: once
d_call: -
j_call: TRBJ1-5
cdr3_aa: CATSREDTLAPQHF
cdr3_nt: TGTGCCACCAGCAGAGAGGACACCTTGGCGCCCCAGCATTTT

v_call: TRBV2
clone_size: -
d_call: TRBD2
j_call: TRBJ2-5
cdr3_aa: CASSPLAGSQETQYF
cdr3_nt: TGTGCCAGCAGTCCTCTAGCGGGGAGCCAAGAGACCCAGTACTTC

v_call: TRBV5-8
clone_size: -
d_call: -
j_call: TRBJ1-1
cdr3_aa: CASSLPYTLGGTEAFF
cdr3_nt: TGTGCCAGCAGCCTGCCCTATACTTTGGGGGGCACTGAAGCTTTCTTT

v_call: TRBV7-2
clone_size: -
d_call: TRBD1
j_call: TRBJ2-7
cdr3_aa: CASSLVEAGTGALYEQYF
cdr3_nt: TGTGCCAGCAGCTTAGTAGAGGCGGGGACAGGGGCCCTCTACGAGCAGTACTTC

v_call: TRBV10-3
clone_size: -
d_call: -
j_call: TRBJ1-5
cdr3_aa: CATAQGRAQPQHF
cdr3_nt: TGTGCCACCGCACAGGGTAGGGCTCAGCCCCAGCATTTT

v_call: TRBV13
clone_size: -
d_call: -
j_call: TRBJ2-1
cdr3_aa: CASSLAGLNNEQFF
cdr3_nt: TGTGCCAGCAGCCTGGCGGGGTTAAACAATGAGCAGTTCTTC

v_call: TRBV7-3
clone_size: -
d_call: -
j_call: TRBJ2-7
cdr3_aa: CASSLQTAYEQYF
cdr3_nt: TGTGCCAGCAGCTTACAGACAGCATACGAGCAGTACTTC

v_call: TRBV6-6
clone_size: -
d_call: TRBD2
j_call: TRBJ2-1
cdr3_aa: CASSYSTSGMGEQFF
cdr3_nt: TGTGCCAGCAGTTACTCGACTAGCGGGATGGGGGAGCAGTTCTTC

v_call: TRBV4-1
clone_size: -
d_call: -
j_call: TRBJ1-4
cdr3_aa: CASSQVGGDEKLFF
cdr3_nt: TGCGCCAGCAGCCAAGTGGGGGGGGATGAAAAACTGTTTTTT

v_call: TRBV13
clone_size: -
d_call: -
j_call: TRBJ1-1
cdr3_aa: CASSQGGWGSGNTEAFF
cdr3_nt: TGTGCCAGCAGCCAAGGGGGATGGGGGTCTGGGAACACTGAAGCTTTCTTT

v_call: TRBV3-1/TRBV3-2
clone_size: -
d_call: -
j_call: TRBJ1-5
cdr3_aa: CASSQVGGNQPQHF
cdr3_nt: TGTGCCAGCAGCCAAGTTGGGGGGAATCAGCCCCAGCATTTT

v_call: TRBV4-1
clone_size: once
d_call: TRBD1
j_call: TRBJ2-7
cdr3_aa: CASSQDQTRTGSSYEQYF
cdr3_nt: TGCGCCAGCAGCCAAGACCAGACCCGGACAGGCAGCTCCTACGAGCAGTACTTC

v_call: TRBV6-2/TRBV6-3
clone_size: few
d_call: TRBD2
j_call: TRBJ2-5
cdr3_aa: CASSLRTSGGGTQYF
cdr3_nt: TGTGCCAGCAGCCTACGGACTAGCGGGGGCGGGACCCAGTACTTC

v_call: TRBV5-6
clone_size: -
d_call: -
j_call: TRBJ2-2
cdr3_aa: CASSRGTGELFF
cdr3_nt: TGTGCCAGCAGCCGCGGGACCGGGGAGCTGTTTTTT

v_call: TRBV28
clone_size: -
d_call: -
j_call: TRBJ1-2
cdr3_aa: CASSLTVNYGYTF
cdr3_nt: TGTGCCAGCAGTCTGACAGTTAACTATGGCTACACCTTC

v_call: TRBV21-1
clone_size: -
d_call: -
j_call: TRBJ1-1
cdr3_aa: CASSNPSGQLNTEAFF
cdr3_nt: TGTGCCAGCAGCAACCCGTCTGGACAGCTCAACACTGAAGCTTTCTTT

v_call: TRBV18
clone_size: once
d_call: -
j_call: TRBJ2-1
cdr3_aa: CASSEQNEQFF
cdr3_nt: TGTGCCAGCTCTGAACAGAATGAGCAGTTCTTC

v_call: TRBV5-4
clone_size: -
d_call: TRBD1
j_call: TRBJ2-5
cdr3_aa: CASRGQYQETQYF
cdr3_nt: TGTGCCAGCAGGGGACAGTACCAAGAGACCCAGTACTTC

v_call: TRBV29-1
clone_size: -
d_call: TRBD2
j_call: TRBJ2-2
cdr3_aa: CSVHSGRETGELFF
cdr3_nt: TGCAGCGTACATAGCGGGAGGGAGACCGGGGAGCTGTTTTTT

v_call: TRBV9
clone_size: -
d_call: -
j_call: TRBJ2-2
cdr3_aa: CASSVSMGPGGELFF
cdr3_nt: TGTGCCAGCAGCGTATCTATGGGTCCAGGGGGGGAGCTGTTTTTT

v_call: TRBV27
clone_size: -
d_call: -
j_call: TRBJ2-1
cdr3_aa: CASSLPLNEQFF
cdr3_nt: TGTGCCAGCAGTTTACCCCTCAATGAGCAGTTCTTC

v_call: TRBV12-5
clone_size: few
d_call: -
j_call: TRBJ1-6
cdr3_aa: CASGHDRNLGGNSPLHF
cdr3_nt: TGTGCTAGTGGTCACGACAGGAACTTAGGGGGAAATTCACCCCTCCACTTT